Each of the 9 T cell receptor beta chains below was sequenced from the same sample in a study of T cell responses to AZD1222 COVID-19 vaccine. Clones were sequenced by immunoSEQ multiplex PCR, and TCRdb holds only the in-frame ones, with some missing. The sample yields about 270,000 clones, 90% to 95% seen once. The sample in question was peripheral blood, obtained 28 days after the second AZD1222 dose. These TCRs come from an adult who received the AZD1222 COVID-19 vaccine.

In nucleotides, the CDR3 is TGTGCCAGCAGCGTAGGCGACAGCTCCTACGAGCAGTACTTC. As protein: CASSVGDSSYEQYF. This chain joins TRBV9 and TRBJ2-7; possible D gene TRBD1, 5 bases. V was pared by 0 bases and J by 0 bases, with 7 bases between. The CDR3 covers 14 residues. The germline V gene encodes CDR1 SGDLS and CDR2 YYNGEE. Together with reference TRBV9 and TRBJ2-7, the CDR3 gives the full variable domain: DSGVTQTPKHLITATGQRVTLRCSPRSGDLSVYWYQQSLDQGLQFLIQYYNGEERAKGNILERFSAQQFPDLHSELNLSSLELGDSALYFCASSVGDSSYEQYFGPGTRLTVT.

A note on this clone: The identical CDR3 is also encoded by other nucleotide sequences in the sample. V is TRBV18 and J is TRBJ1-2, with D possibly matching TRBD1 (6 bases). The V gene's germline CDR1 is KGHSH and CDR2 LQKENI. The V and J ends lost 3 bases and 6 bases respectively, with 8 bases between them. The CDR3 spans 12 residues. The CDR3: CASSPSGDGYTF. The CDR3 DNA follows: TGTGCCAGCTCACCGTCAGGGGATGGCTACACCTTC. The complete variable domain, with remaining parts taken from reference TRBV18 and TRBJ1-2, reads NAGVMQNPRHLVRRRGQEARLRCSPMKGHSHVYWYRQLPEEGLKFMVYLQKENIIDESGMPKERFSAEFPKEGPSILRIQQVVRGDSAAYFCASSPSGDGYTFGSGTRLTVV.

The V gene is TRBV3-1 (or the pseudogene TRBV3-2), the J gene TRBJ1-6, with TRBD1 as a possible D gene (5 bases). Trimming shortened V by 4 bases and J by 8 bases, and 12 bases separated the two germline ends. The CDR3 has 14 residues. Germline V gives CDR1 LGHDT, CDR2 YNNKEL (reference sequence). The DNA for the CDR3 is TGTGCCAGCAGCCCCGGGACCGGTTATTCACCCCTCCACTTT. Translating gives CASSPGTGYSPLHF.

V and J are TRBV11-2 and TRBJ2-6, with 8 bases lining up with TRBD1. The CDR3 contains 17 residues. V lost 4 bases, J lost 3 bases, and 8 bases stayed unmatched. Germline values: CDR1 SGHAT, CDR2 FQNNGV. In DNA form, the CDR3 reads TGTGCCAGCAGCTCCGGAAGGACAGGGAGTGGGGCCAACGTCCTGACTTTC. It yields the protein CASSSGRTGSGANVLTF.

The count of this clone is one. This sequence joins TRBV28 and TRBJ1-2, with D possibly TRBD1 on 6 matching bases. From germline, CDR1 is MDHEN and CDR2 SYDVKM. Trimming stripped 1 base from V and 5 bases from J, with 26 bases between. The CDR3 is 19 residues long. CDR3 in amino acids: CASSLSISAVGGRKYGYTF. The DNA for the CDR3 is TGTGCCAGCAGTTTATCCATCTCAGCGGTGGGGGGGCGGAAGTATGGCTACACCTTC.

This chain links TRBV19 with TRBJ1-2; TRBD1 aligns across 9 bases. Germline loops: CDR1 LNHDA, CDR2 SQIVND (reference sequence). With V trimmed by 5 bases and J by 8 bases, 6 bases remained unmatched. This CDR3 comprises 13 residues. The CDR3 DNA reads as TGTGCCAGTAGTGCCGGGACAGGGCACGGCTACACCTTC. Translated: CASSAGTGHGYTF.

J is TRBJ2-7 and V is TRBV28; 9 bases agree with TRBD1. With 6 bases clipped from V and 1 base from J, the junction kept 7 bases outside the gene matches. The CDR3 loop spans 15 amino acids. Germline-derived CDR1 and CDR2 are MDHEN and SYDVKM. The CDR3 DNA sequence: TGTGCCAGCAGCTCCGGGACAGGGACGTCCTACGAGCAGTACTTC. Its translation: CASSSGTGTSYEQYF.

The J gene is TRBJ1-5, the V gene TRBV19; no clear D gene. Germline assignment: CDR1 LNHDA and CDR2 SQIVND (reference sequence). Trimming stripped 1 base from V and 3 bases from J, with 10 bases between. CDR3 length equals 15 residues. This chain's CDR3 is CASSIGLAINQPQHF. CDR3 DNA: TGTGCCAGTAGTATAGGGCTTGCAATCAATCAGCCCCAGCATTTT. Supplemented by reference TRBV19 and TRBJ1-5, the full variable domain reads DGGITQSPKYLFRKEGQNVTLSCEQNLNHDAMYWYRQDPGQGLRLIYYSQIVNDFQKGDIAEGYSVSREKKESFPLTVTSAQKNPTAFYLCASSIGLAINQPQHFGDGTRLSIL.

V is TRBV5-1 and J is TRBJ2-7; 7 nucleotides line up with TRBD1. The CDR3 contains 15 residues. Trimming at V came to 5 bases and at J to 5 bases, leaving 13 bases not matched to a gene. Germline V gene sequence: CDR1 SGHRS, CDR2 YFSETQ. CDR3 region: CASRPTGTVGHEQYF. The CDR3 DNA reads TGCGCCAGCAGACCAACCGGGACAGTGGGGCACGAGCAGTACTTC. Supplemented by reference TRBV5-1 and TRBJ2-7, the full variable domain reads KAGVTQTPRYLIKTRGQQVTLSCSPISGHRSVSWYQQTPGQGLQFLFEYFSETQRNKGNFPGRFSGRQFSNSRSEMNVSTLELGDSALYLCASRPTGTVGHEQYFGPGTRLTVT.